This entry lists 5 T cell receptor beta chains sequenced from one sample in a study of blood T cell repertoires in COVID-19. Only in-frame clones appear in the TCRdb table, and some are missing; sequencing was by immunoSEQ multiplex PCR. The sample carries 200,000 to 250,000 clones, roughly 90% recorded once. The specimen sequenced was PBMCs or T cells enriched from blood (not recorded which). The receptors come from a woman aged 25 to 45 who had recovered from COVID-19.

This clone showed up just once. The rearrangement uses TRBV25-1 and TRBJ1-4; 7 bases line up with TRBD1. The CDR3 contains 18 residues. After removal of 3 bases from V and 7 bases from J, the junction contained 17 bases not matched to a gene. CDR1 is MGHDK and CDR2 is SYGVNS in the germline V gene. The DNA of the CDR3 is TGTGCCAGCAGTGATCTCCGATTTTCAGGGGGTAAAGGTGAAAAACTGTTTTTT. This codes for CASSDLRFSGGKGEKLFF.

The V call is TRBV7-2, the J call TRBJ1-5; TRBD1 matches 8 bases. CDR1 is SGHTA and CDR2 is FQGNSA in the germline V gene. This CDR3 is built from 15 residues. V was pared by 5 bases and J by 6 bases, with 9 bases of the junction left unmatched. The CDR3 region is CASSPKTGEGQPQHF. CDR3 bases: TGTGCCAGCAGCCCAAAGACAGGGGAGGGTCAGCCCCAGCATTTT.

This sequence joins TRBV6-2 or TRBV6-3 and TRBJ1-2, with 10 bases matching TRBD1. CDR1 is MNHEY and CDR2 is SVGEGT in the germline V gene. The ends lost 5 bases at V and 5 bases at J; junction bases unmatched: 11. The CDR3 length is 16 residues. CDR3 coding DNA: TGTGCCAGCAGTAAGACAGGGGGCGCGGGATCATATGGCTACACCTTC. As protein: CASSKTGGAGSYGYTF.

The rearrangement joins TRBV15 to TRBJ1-4; the D is unclear. Germline V gene sequence: CDR1 LNHNV, CDR2 YYDKDF (reference sequence). The V end lost 0 bases, the J end lost 8 bases, and 7 bases lay between the germline ends. The CDR3 is 13 residues long. CDR3 sequence (DNA): TGTGCCACCAGCAGAGAGCCGAGGGAAAAACTGTTTTTT. The encoded protein is CATSREPREKLFF. Based on the CDR3 plus reference TRBV15 and TRBJ1-4, the full variable domain is DAMVIQNPRYQVTQFGKPVTLSCSQTLNHNVMYWYQQKSSQAPKLLFHYYDKDFNNEADTPDNFQSRRPNTSFCFLDIRSPGLGDTAMYLCATSREPREKLFFGSGTQLSVL.

This chain connects TRBV15 to TRBJ1-6, with no clear D. CDR3 length equals 15 residues. V was cut by 4 bases and J by 9 bases, with 16 bases left in between. Germline CDR1 is LNHNV and CDR2 is YYDKDF (reference sequence). The CDR3 region has the DNA TGTGCCACCAGCAACCCAGAGGAGGGCGGTTCACCCCTCCACTTT. This codes for CATSNPEEGGSPLHF.